These T cell receptor beta chains were read from a single sample in a study of memory CD4+ T cells and cytomegalovirus serostatus. Generated by immunoSEQ multiplex PCR, the TCRdb table keeps only in-frame clones and is missing some. The repertoire holds about 50,000 clones, with 77% as singletons. Sequenced material: memory CD4+ T cells from blood. The receptors come from an adult in good health and CMV-seronegative. Each CDR3 is given with its conserved first and last residue. A D gene is named only where the DNA matches it firmly. Some rows have no size entry. The others give once, few or many, or a class for an expanded clone.

NA	TRBV5-1	NA	TRBJ2-7	CASSLAVGRIASYEQYF	TGCGCCAGCAGCTTGGCCGTAGGCAGAATAGCCTCCTACGAGCAGTACTTC
NA	TRBV15	NA	TRBJ1-5	CATSRGRNQPQHF	TGTGCCACCAGCAGAGGACGTAATCAGCCCCAGCATTTT
TRBD1	TRBV30	NA	TRBJ1-6	CAWSSRQGRSPLHF	TGTGCCTGGAGTTCGAGACAGGGACGTTCACCCCTCCACTTT
TRBD1	TRBV7-3	NA	TRBJ2-3	CASSSGTGSDTQYF	TGTGCCAGCAGCTCAGGGACAGGGTCAGATACGCAGTATTTT
NA	TRBV7-3	few	TRBJ2-3	CASSWTSTDTQYF	TGTGCCAGCAGCTGGACTAGCACAGATACGCAGTATTTT
TRBD1	TRBV5-1	NA	TRBJ1-2	CASSLEGNRGDGYTF	TGCGCCAGCAGCTTGGAAGGGAACAGGGGAGATGGCTACACCTTC
NA	TRBV7-9	NA	TRBJ1-5	CASSSDLSNQPQHF	TGTGCCAGCAGCTCGGACCTTAGCAATCAGCCCCAGCATTTT
TRBD1	TRBV18	few	TRBJ2-7	CASTRGQGSGEQYF	TGTGCCAGCACGAGAGGACAGGGCAGCGGCGAGCAGTACTTC
NA	TRBV29-1	once	TRBJ2-7	CSVELAGRLYEQYF	TGCAGCGTTGAACTGGCAGGGAGGCTCTACGAGCAGTACTTC
TRBD1	TRBV19	NA	TRBJ2-7	CASNPRTGEYEQYF	TGTGCCAGTAACCCTCGGACAGGGGAGTACGAGCAGTACTTC
TRBD1	TRBV18	NA	TRBJ1-1	CASSPWTGGIVEAFF	TGTGCCAGCTCACCCTGGACAGGGGGCATCGTAGAAGCTTTCTTT
NA	TRBV30	NA	TRBJ1-5	CAWTAGGSNQPQHF	TGTGCCTGGACTGCCGGGGGTAGCAATCAGCCCCAGCATTTT
NA	TRBV19	NA	TRBJ1-4	CASSIRTSATNEKLFF	TGTGCCAGTAGTATTCGGACAAGCGCAACTAATGAAAAACTGTTTTTT
NA	TRBV7-3	NA	TRBJ1-5	CAIYFLGGVNQPQHF	TGTGCCATCTATTTCTTGGGGGGTGTTAATCAGCCCCAGCATTTT
TRBD1	TRBV27	NA	TRBJ1-6	CASSWGQIDSPLHF	TGTGCCAGCAGCTGGGGACAGATTGATTCACCCCTCCACTTT
TRBD1	TRBV30	few	TRBJ1-4	CAWSRRGLEKLFF	TGTGCCTGGAGTAGAAGGGGGCTTGAAAAACTGTTTTTT
NA	TRBV5-4	NA	TRBJ2-1	CASSLGGSNEQFF	TGTGCCAGCAGCTTGGGCGGCTCCAATGAGCAGTTCTTC
TRBD1	TRBV5-8	NA	TRBJ1-6	CASSLGTGYSPLHF	TGTGCCAGCAGCTTGGGGACAGGGTACTCACCCCTCCACTTT
TRBD1	TRBV10-3	NA	TRBJ1-2	CAISESHPGTAINYGYTF	TGTGCCATCAGTGAGAGTCACCCCGGGACAGCCATTAACTATGGCTACACCTTC
TRBD1	TRBV5-1	NA	TRBJ2-3	CASGATGGTSTDTQYF	TGCGCCAGCGGAGCTACAGGGGGCACTAGCACAGATACGCAGTATTTT
TRBD2	TRBV7-2	NA	TRBJ2-1	CASRGGAAYNEQFF	TGTGCCTCACGGGGGGGAGCTGCCTACAATGAGCAGTTCTTC
NA	TRBV2	NA	TRBJ2-3	CASSEGGPLTDTQYF	TGTGCCAGCAGTGAAGGGGGTCCACTCACAGATACGCAGTATTTT
NA	TRBV19	NA	TRBJ1-1	CASSIRNTEAFF	TGTGCCAGTAGTATCAGGAACACTGAAGCTTTCTTT
NA	TRBV27	NA	TRBJ1-6	CASSLSRQGSSPLHF	TGTGCCAGCAGTTTATCTCGGCAGGGGAGTTCACCCCTCCACTTT
TRBD1	TRBV6-1	NA	TRBJ1-1	CASSEVFAYRGQHTEAFF	TGTGCCAGCAGTGAAGTCTTCGCGTACAGGGGACAGCACACTGAAGCTTTCTTT
NA	TRBV29-1	NA	TRBJ1-1	CSGNNRNTEAFF	TGCAGCGGGAACAACAGGAACACTGAAGCTTTCTTT